This T cell receptor (beta chain) was recorded in a study of blood T cell repertoires in COVID-19. Some clones are missing from TCRdb's copy, which holds only in-frame ones; the method was immunoSEQ multiplex PCR. The table has under 75,000 clones, around 92% seen once. This clone was seen a single time. The germline V gene encodes CDR1 LGHNA and CDR2 YSLEER. V lost 3 bases to trimming and J lost 6 bases; unmatched junction nucleotides: 1. This CDR3 contains 13 residues. The chain combines TRBV4-3 with TRBJ1-2; TRBD1 aligns across 10 bases. Sequencing was performed on peripheral blood. This receptor was identified in a man aged 45-65 years with active COVID-19. The CDR3 region is CASSQGTGDGYTF. CDR3 sequence (DNA): TGCGCCAGCAGCCAGGGGACAGGGGATGGCTACACCTTC.